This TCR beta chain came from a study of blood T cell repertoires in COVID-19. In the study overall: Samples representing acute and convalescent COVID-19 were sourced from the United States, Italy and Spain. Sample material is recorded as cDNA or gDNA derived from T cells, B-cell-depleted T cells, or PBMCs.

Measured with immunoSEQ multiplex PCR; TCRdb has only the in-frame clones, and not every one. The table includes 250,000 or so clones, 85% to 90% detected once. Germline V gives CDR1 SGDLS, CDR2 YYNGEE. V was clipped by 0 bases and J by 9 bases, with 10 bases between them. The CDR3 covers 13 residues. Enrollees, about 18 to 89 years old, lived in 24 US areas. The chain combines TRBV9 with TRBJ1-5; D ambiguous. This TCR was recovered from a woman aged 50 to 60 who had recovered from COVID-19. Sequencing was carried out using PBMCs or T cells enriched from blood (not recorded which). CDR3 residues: CASSVGAEGPQHF. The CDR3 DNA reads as TGTGCCAGCAGCGTAGGGGCTGAGGGGCCCCAGCATTTT. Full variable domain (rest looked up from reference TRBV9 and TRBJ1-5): DSGVTQTPKHLITATGQRVTLRCSPRSGDLSVYWYQQSLDQGLQFLIQYYNGEERAKGNILERFSAQQFPDLHSELNLSSLELGDSALYFCASSVGAEGPQHFGDGTRLSIL.